This T cell receptor (beta chain) emerged from a study of control samples from healthy donors and cancer patients (dated by TCRdb to 2018 to 2021). Unmatched junction bases come to 6, with V trimmed by 1 base and J by 4 bases. The germline V gene (reference sequence) sets CDR1 to PRHDT and CDR2 to FYEKMQ. The CDR3, cysteine through phenylalanine, is 15 amino acids long. Solely the CDR3 DNA is kept, with 45 bases framed from the first base. Worth noting for this clone: This receptor's antigen is unknown. No much larger clonotype is one base removed from it; base qualities were not supplied.

The library was prepared using the immunoSEQ multiplex PCR assay. TCRdb's version of the immuneACCESS table is confined to in-frame rearrangements and falls short of the full clone set. An unresolved V gene accounts for under half of the shortfall where checked; the remainder is of unknown origin. Here the sample has approximately 94,000 clones; about 85% occur a single time. Of the sample, roughly 1.2% falls within the top ten clones. This TCR derives from a woman aged 45 to 65 in good health. The chain joins TRBV13 to TRBJ2-7, and TRBD1 aligns with 8 junction nucleotides. Sequencing was carried out using blood. The CDR3 here reads CASSLEGQGGYEQYF. In nucleotide form, the sequence is TGTGCCAGCAGCTTAGAAGGACAGGGCGGGTACGAGCAGTACTTC.